The 15 T cell receptor beta chains listed next were all sequenced from one sample in a study of cytomegalovirus exposure and HLA in healthy donors (dated by TCRdb to the late 2010s). Library creation used the immunoSEQ multiplex PCR assay. TCRdb retrieved this table from immuneACCESS and kept in-frame rearrangements only. Not all clones are present; in checked studies, unresolved V genes account for under half, and no reason is known for the remainder. The sample table contains roughly 60,000 clones; only one count was recorded for over 85% of them. The top ten clones comprise 5.8% of the sample. Sequencing was done on a sample of PBMCs. The receptors originated from a woman between 18 and 29 years old in good health and CMV-seropositive.

This clone showed up just once. The rearrangement joins TRBV9 to TRBJ2-3, with D possibly matching TRBD2 (6 bases). Per germline, CDR1 SGDLS and CDR2 YYNGEE. V lost 4 bases to trimming and J lost 6 bases, with 15 bases between them. The CDR3 contains 14 residues. CDR3 sequence: CASSPRLVPDTQYF. The CDR3 nucleotides are TGTGCCAGCAGCCCTCGACTAGTCCCCGATACGCAGTATTTT.

The DNA for the CDR3 is TGCGCCAGCAGCCAAGATAGAGGGAGAGGAAGGGAGCAGTACTTC. The encoded protein is CASSQDRGRGREQYF. The chain joins TRBV4-1 to TRBJ2-7; possible D gene TRBD2, 5 bases. Trimming pared 0 bases from V and 7 bases from J, leaving 16 bases between. Germline-derived CDR1 and CDR2 are MGHRA and YSYEKL. This CDR3 is 15 amino acids long.

This chain uses TRBV2 with TRBJ2-1, with D hard to call. The CDR3 loop spans 15 amino acids. V gave up 3 bases and J gave up 0 bases, with 9 bases separating them. Per germline, CDR1 SNHLY and CDR2 FYNNEI. Here the CDR3 reads CASSEQVSSYNEQFF. CDR3 in DNA: TGTGCCAGCAGTGAGCAGGTTAGCTCCTACAATGAGCAGTTCTTC.

DNA for the CDR3: TGTGCCAGCAGCTTAATGGCTTCGGGGTTCAATCAGCCCCAGCATTTT. It specifies CASSLMASGFNQPQHF. V is TRBV5-6 and J is TRBJ1-5; D unclear. From germline, CDR1 is SGHDT and CDR2 YYEEEE. The CDR3 extends over 16 amino acids. Trimming left V 2 bases short and J 3 bases short, with 15 bases between.

The gene calls are TRBV5-1 and TRBJ2-3, with a weak D call TRBD2 (5 bases). CDR1 is SGHRS, CDR2 YFSETQ, per germline. The CDR3 has 14 amino acids. Trimming removed 3 bases from V and 0 bases from J, with 8 bases in between. CDR3 in amino acids: CASSSRTSTDTQYF. The CDR3 region has the DNA TGCGCCAGCAGCTCCAGGACTAGCACAGATACGCAGTATTTT.

The V gene is TRBV5-1, the J gene TRBJ2-7, with 12 bases matching TRBD1. V gave up 4 bases and J gave up 7 bases; unmatched junction bases: 12. The CDR3 has 16 amino acids. From germline, CDR1 is SGHRS and CDR2 YFSETQ. CDR3 residues: CASSRSGTGGREEQYF. The CDR3 DNA follows: TGCGCCAGCAGCAGGTCCGGGACAGGGGGCCGAGAGGAGCAGTACTTC.

The chain couples TRBV6-5 to TRBJ2-2; TRBD2 agrees at 9 bases. The CDR3 loop spans 15 amino acids. The V gene's germline CDR1 is MNHEY and CDR2 SVGAGI. Germline trimming cut 2 bases from V and 4 bases from J; bases unmatched to any gene: 2. CDR3 sequence: CASSYAGGFTGELFF. The CDR3, as DNA: TGTGCCAGCAGTTACGCGGGGGGGTTCACCGGGGAGCTGTTTTTT.

The chain joins TRBV6-5 to TRBJ2-5; TRBD2 agrees at 11 bases. In germline, CDR1 is MNHEY, CDR2 SVGAGI. V trimming: 5 bases; J trimming: 7 bases; junction bases outside the gene matches: 9. CDR3 length: 15 residues. The CDR3 reads CASSPPTSGIVTQYF. The DNA of the CDR3 is TGTGCCAGCAGTCCCCCGACTAGCGGGATAGTGACCCAGTACTTC.

This chain uses TRBV27 with TRBJ1-5, with a tentative D call TRBD1 (6 bases). Germline CDR1 is MNHEY and CDR2 is SMNVEV (reference sequence). The V gene lost 6 bases and the J gene lost 0 bases, with 12 bases spanning the gap. This CDR3 region has 15 residues. CDR3 nucleotide sequence: TGTGCCAGCAGAGGACAGACCCATAGCAATCAGCCCCAGCATTTT. It is translated as CASRGQTHSNQPQHF.

V gene TRBV2 combines with J gene TRBJ2-2, with TRBD2 matching over 10 bases. Losses at the gene ends were 7 bases for V and 4 bases for J; bases not matched to a gene: 6. The CDR3 sequence is 15 residues long. Germline lookup yields CDR1 SNHLY and CDR2 FYNNEI. CDR3 coding DNA: TGTGCCAGCAAGATCCTAGCGGGAGCCACCGGGGAGCTGTTTTTT. It codes for CASKILAGATGELFF. Drawing the rest from reference TRBV2 and TRBJ2-2, the complete variable domain is EPEVTQTPSHQVTQMGQEVILRCVPISNHLYFYWYRQILGQKVEFLVSFYNNEISEKSEIFDDQFSVERPDGSNFTLKIRSTKLEDSAMYFCASKILAGATGELFFGEGSRLTVL.

This chain uses TRBV9 with TRBJ2-2; unclear D gene. The CDR3 runs to 11 residues. V gave up 6 bases and J gave up 7 bases, with 7 bases separating them. Looked up from germline, CDR1 is SGDLS and CDR2 is YYNGEE. The CDR3 DNA reads TGTGCCAGCACATCCAGCGGGGAGCTGTTTTTT. Its protein product is CASTSSGELFF.

The chain has TRBV7-2 and TRBJ2-7; maybe TRBD2 (6 bases). The CDR3 consists of 16 residues. CDR1 and CDR2 from the germline V gene are SGHTA and FQGNSA. V was clipped by 1 base and J by 1 base, with 14 bases between them. CDR3 sequence reads: CASSLGGAPLSYEQYF. Here the CDR3 DNA reads TGTGCCAGCAGCTTAGGCGGGGCCCCCCTGTCCTACGAGCAGTACTTC.

V gene TRBV6-1 combines with J gene TRBJ2-3; weak D call: TRBD1 (5 bases). V was pared by 6 bases and J by 2 bases, with 6 bases between. The CDR3 has 12 residues. Per the germline V gene, CDR1 is MNHNS and CDR2 is SASEGT. Here the CDR3 reads CASRDNTDTQYF. For the CDR3, the DNA is TGTGCCAGCAGGGACAACACAGATACGCAGTATTTT.

The chain combines TRBV7-6 with TRBJ2-1, with D maybe TRBD2 (5 bases). V shed 3 bases and J shed 7 bases, with 7 bases lying between them. CDR3 length: 12 residues. The germline V gene has CDR1 SGHVS and CDR2 FNYEAQ. The CDR3: CASSFRRNEQFF. The CDR3 region has the DNA TGTGCCAGCAGCTTTAGGAGGAATGAGCAGTTCTTC.

The chain recombines TRBV4-3 with TRBJ2-2; D is unresolved. CDR3 length: 12 residues. Per germline, CDR1 LGHNA and CDR2 YSLEER. The germline V and J ends were trimmed by 3 bases and 5 bases, with 4 bases remaining between them. CDR3 in DNA: TGCGCCAGCAGCCAGTCTACCGGGGAGCTGTTTTTT. It encodes CASSQSTGELFF.